These 5 T cell receptor beta chains were all obtained from the same sample, sequenced in a study of blood T cell repertoires in COVID-19. Data came from immunoSEQ multiplex PCR; TCRdb stores just in-frame clones and leaves some out. The table lists about 98,000 clones, 75% to 85% of them singletons, with 24% in the top ten. The sample was peripheral blood. The source is a man aged 70 or older with acute or convalescent COVID-19.

The chain uses TRBV5-1 and TRBJ1-2; TRBD1 matches at 8 bases. With 2 bases clipped from V and 9 bases from J, the junction kept 9 bases outside the gene matches. The CDR3 is made up of 14 amino acids. CDR1 and CDR2 from the germline V gene are SGHRS and YFSETQ. The CDR3 loop reads CASSLNRQGISYTF. In DNA form, the CDR3 reads TGCGCCAGCAGCTTAAATCGACAGGGGATTAGCTACACCTTC. Variable domain in full (rest from reference TRBV5-1 and TRBJ1-2): KAGVTQTPRYLIKTRGQQVTLSCSPISGHRSVSWYQQTPGQGLQFLFEYFSETQRNKGNFPGRFSGRQFSNSRSEMNVSTLELGDSALYLCASSLNRQGISYTFGSGTRLTVV.

The rearrangement uses TRBV28 and TRBJ1-2; 10 bases line up with TRBD1. V gave up 5 bases and J gave up 3 bases; unmatched junction bases: 3. CDR3 size: 14 residues. Germline lookup yields CDR1 MDHEN and CDR2 SYDVKM. CDR3 in DNA: TGTGCCAGCAGTCCCGGACAGGGGGACTATGGCTACACCTTC. Translated: CASSPGQGDYGYTF.

The chain joins TRBV18 to TRBJ2-7; weak D call: TRBD2 (7 bases). This CDR3 contains 14 residues. Germline V gene lookup returns CDR1 KGHSH and CDR2 LQKENI. The V end lost 4 bases, the J end lost 3 bases, and 13 bases lay between the germline ends. CDR3 loop: CASSRGGGGYEQYF. The CDR3 region has the DNA TGTGCCAGCTCACGAGGGGGAGGGGGCTACGAGCAGTACTTC.

The chain employs TRBV2 and TRBJ1-2, with D hard to call. Germline assignment: CDR1 SNHLY and CDR2 FYNNEI. Trimming took off 7 bases at V and 4 bases at J, with 10 bases between the two ends. The CDR3 has 12 amino acids. DNA for the CDR3: TGTGCCAGCAACCGCCCGGGCTATGGCTACACCTTC. The encoded protein is CASNRPGYGYTF. Combining the CDR3 with reference TRBV2 and TRBJ1-2 gives the whole variable domain EPEVTQTPSHQVTQMGQEVILRCVPISNHLYFYWYRQILGQKVEFLVSFYNNEISEKSEIFDDQFSVERPDGSNFTLKIRSTKLEDSAMYFCASNRPGYGYTFGSGTRLTVV.

The gene calls are TRBV18 and TRBJ1-2, with 7 bases aligning to TRBD1. V lost 6 bases and J lost 3; bases outside the gene matches: 7. The germline gives CDR1 KGHSH, CDR2 LQKENI. The CDR3 consists of 14 residues. The CDR3 sequence: CASSQQGRDYGYTF. The DNA of the CDR3 is TGTGCCAGCTCCCAACAGGGGAGAGACTATGGCTACACCTTC.